The clone carrying this T cell receptor (beta chain) was observed a few times. This entry belongs to a study of T cells in Graves' hyperthyroidism and ophthalmopathy. Amplification yielded TCR beta CDR3 regions, with RNA transcripts as the source. The HTBI set primed first-round TCR CDR3 RT-PCR. TCRdb redid the calling of the multiplex PCR reads with MiXCR, one entry per CDR3 protein. The table records roughly 300,000 distinct CDR3 sequences, approximately 18% of them present only once. The CDR3 runs 16 residues. CDR1 and CDR2 from the germline V gene are MNHNY and SVGAGI (reference sequence). Trimming shortened V by 0 bases and J by 5 bases, and 13 bases separated the two germline ends.

Sequencing used blood. This sequence originates from a woman in her forties or fifties with Graves' hyperthyroidism. V gene TRBV6-6 combines with J gene TRBJ2-2; a weak D match, TRBD2 (6 bases). The CDR3 loop is CASSYSDGSGTGELFF. The CDR3, as DNA: TGTGCCAGCAGTTACTCAGACGGGAGTGGGACCGGGGAGCTGTTTTTT.